This paragraph reports one T cell receptor beta chain. The antigen is unknown. This sample is part of a study of T-cell memory formation after mild COVID-19. Study-wide background: The TCR clusters were mostly specific to one donor. Overall study results and limits: Clones shrinking between day 15 and 85 showed a balanced CD4/CD8 split, and those that grew later tilted toward CD4+.

TCRdb re-called the 5' RACE reads through MiXCR, storing one row per CDR3 protein. The sample holds under 110,000 distinct CDR3 sequences, roughly 12% seen once. Germline trimming cut 5 bases from V and 3 bases from J; bases unmatched to any gene: 5. The CDR3 covers 14 residues. Germline V gene sequence: CDR1 SEHNR, CDR2 FQNEAQ (reference sequence). Source material: PBMCs or a T cell subset sorted from them (not recorded which). This clonotype was obtained from an adult woman who had mild COVID-19 (a few samples of this study predate the infection). Cell type and time point are not known. J is TRBJ2-7 and V is TRBV7-9; 9 bases are a match to TRBD1. CDR3 loop: CASSPSDRGYEQYF. As DNA, the CDR3 is TGTGCCAGCAGCCCCTCGGACAGGGGCTACGAGCAGTACTTC.